The present TCR beta chain was sequenced within a study of CXCR3-negative and CXCR3-positive naive CD8 T cells. Findings and limits, study-wide: Researchers report that CXCR3-positive naive cells carry more hydrophobic TRB CDR3s than CXCR3-negative naive cells. TRBV-TRBJ usage was alike in naive CXCR3-negative and CXCR3-positive cells but differed in memory cells.

The TRB cDNA libraries were prepared by 5' RACE with UMI labels. Reprocessing the 5' RACE reads, TCRdb reports a single entry for every CDR3 protein and omits DNA. This specimen shows tens of thousands of distinct CDR3 sequences; the ten leading clones hold 0.5% to 0.6%. This CDR3 has 16 amino acids. Germline-derived CDR1 and CDR2 are SGHVS and FNYEAQ. On this clonotype: Its antigen is not identified.

What was sequenced was naive CXCR3+ CD8+ T cells from blood. As to subset: CD45RO-CCR7+CD27+CD95- naive CD8+ T cells expressing CXCR3 (TNR3+). The sequence came from a human donor in good health. Some clones in this sample may be carry-over from other donors' samples. The genes are TRBV7-6 and TRBJ2-2; the TRBD2 assignment by TCRdb is unverifiable without DNA. CDR3 residues: CASSSLGGGNTGELFF.